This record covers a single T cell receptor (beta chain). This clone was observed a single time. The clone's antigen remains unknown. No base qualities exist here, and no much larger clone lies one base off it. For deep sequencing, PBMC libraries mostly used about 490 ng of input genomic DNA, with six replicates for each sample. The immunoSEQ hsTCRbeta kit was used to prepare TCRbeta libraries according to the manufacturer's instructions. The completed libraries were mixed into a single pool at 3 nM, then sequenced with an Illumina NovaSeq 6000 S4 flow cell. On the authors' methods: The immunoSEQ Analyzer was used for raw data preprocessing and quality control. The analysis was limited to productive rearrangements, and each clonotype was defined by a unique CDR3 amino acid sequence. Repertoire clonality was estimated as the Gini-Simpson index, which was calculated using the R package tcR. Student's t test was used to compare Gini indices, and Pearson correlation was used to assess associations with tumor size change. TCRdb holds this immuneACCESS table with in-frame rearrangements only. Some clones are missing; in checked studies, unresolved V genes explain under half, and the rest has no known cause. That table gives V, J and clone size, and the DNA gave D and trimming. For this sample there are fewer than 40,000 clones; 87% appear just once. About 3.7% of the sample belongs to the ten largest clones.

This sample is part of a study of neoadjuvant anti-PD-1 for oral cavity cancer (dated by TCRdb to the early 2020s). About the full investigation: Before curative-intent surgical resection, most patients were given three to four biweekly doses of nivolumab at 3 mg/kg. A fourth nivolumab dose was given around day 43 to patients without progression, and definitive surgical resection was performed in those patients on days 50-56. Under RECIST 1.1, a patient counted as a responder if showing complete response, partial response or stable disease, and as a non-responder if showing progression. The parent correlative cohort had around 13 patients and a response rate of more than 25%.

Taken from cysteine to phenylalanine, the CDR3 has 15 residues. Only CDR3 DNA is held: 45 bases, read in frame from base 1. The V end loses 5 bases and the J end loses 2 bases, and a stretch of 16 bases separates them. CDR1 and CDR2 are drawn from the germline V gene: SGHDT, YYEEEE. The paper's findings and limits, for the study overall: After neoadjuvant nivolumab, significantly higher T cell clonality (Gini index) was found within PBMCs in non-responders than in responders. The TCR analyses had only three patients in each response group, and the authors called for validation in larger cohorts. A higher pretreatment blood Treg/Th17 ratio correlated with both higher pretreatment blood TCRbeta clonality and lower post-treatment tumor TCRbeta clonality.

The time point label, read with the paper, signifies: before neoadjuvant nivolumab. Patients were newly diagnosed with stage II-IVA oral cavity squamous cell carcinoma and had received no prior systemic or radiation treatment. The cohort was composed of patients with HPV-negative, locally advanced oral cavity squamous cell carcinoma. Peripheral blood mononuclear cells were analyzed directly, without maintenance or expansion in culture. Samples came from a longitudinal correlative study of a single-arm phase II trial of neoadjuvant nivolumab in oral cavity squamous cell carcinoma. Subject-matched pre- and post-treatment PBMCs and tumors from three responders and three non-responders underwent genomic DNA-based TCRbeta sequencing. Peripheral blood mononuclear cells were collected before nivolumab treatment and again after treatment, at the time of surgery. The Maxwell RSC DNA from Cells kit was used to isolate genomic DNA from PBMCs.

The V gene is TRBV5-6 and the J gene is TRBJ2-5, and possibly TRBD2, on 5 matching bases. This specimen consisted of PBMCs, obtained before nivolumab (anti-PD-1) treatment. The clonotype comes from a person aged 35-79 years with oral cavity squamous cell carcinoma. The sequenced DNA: TGTGCCAGCAGTTCCCGGGGAAAGCCACAAGAGACCCAGTACTTC. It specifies CASSSRGKPQETQYF.